The 8 T cell receptor beta chains given below trace back to one sample, sequenced in a study of blood T cell repertoires in COVID-19. Clones were sequenced by immunoSEQ multiplex PCR, and TCRdb holds only the in-frame ones, with some missing. Here the sample spans more than 45,000 clones, around 86% being singletons. Sequences were obtained from peripheral blood. These receptors all stem from a human donor with active COVID-19. The donor label of this sample is uncertain.

The J gene is TRBJ2-7, the V gene TRBV18; weak D call: TRBD2 (6 bases). CDR3 length: 15 amino acids. Per germline, CDR1 KGHSH and CDR2 LQKENI. Trimming shortened V by 2 bases and J by 0 bases, and 11 bases separated the two germline ends. The CDR3 DNA is TGTGCCAGCTCACCAACTGGCGGGACCTCCTACGAGCAGTACTTC. It codes for CASSPTGGTSYEQYF. Full variable domain (outside the CDR3, taken from reference TRBV18 and TRBJ2-7): NAGVMQNPRHLVRRRGQEARLRCSPMKGHSHVYWYRQLPEEGLKFMVYLQKENIIDESGMPKERFSAEFPKEGPSILRIQQVVRGDSAAYFCASSPTGGTSYEQYFGPGTRLTVT.

On this clone itself: Germline and junction disagree at one end, which may indicate a read error. The gene calls are TRBV11-2 and TRBJ1-1, with D hard to call. Germline loops: CDR1 SGHAT, CDR2 FQNNGV. This CDR3 spans 13 amino acids. CDR3 bases: TGTGCCAGCAGCTTAGGGCTTAATCAGATGTGGCTCTTT. It specifies CASSLGLNQMWLF.

The chain carries TRBV27 and TRBJ1-6; D unclear. The CDR3 covers 16 residues. The germline V and J ends were trimmed by 2 bases and 0 bases, with 8 bases remaining between them. Per the germline V gene, CDR1 is MNHEY and CDR2 is SMNVEV (reference sequence). The CDR3 sequence: CASSLSSSSYNSPLHF. Here the CDR3 DNA reads TGTGCCAGCAGTTTAAGCTCAAGCTCCTATAATTCACCCCTCCACTTT.

This chain joins TRBV5-6 and TRBJ1-1; maybe TRBD1 (5 bases). The V end lost 1 base, the J end lost 7 bases, and 11 bases lay between the germline ends. This CDR3 comprises 13 residues. The germline gives CDR1 SGHDT, CDR2 YYEEEE. CDR3 protein: CASSLRGLSEAFF. The CDR3 coding sequence is TGTGCCAGCAGCTTGCGGGGGTTGAGTGAAGCTTTCTTT.

J is TRBJ1-2 and V is TRBV5-3; weak D call: TRBD1 (5 bases). TRBV5-3 is an open reading frame whose function is uncertain. The V end lost 5 bases, the J end lost 5 bases, and 19 bases lay between the germline ends. The CDR3 runs 15 residues. The CDR3 region is CARSFIRGGNYGYTF. The CDR3 coding sequence is TGTGCCAGAAGTTTCATAAGGGGAGGGAATTATGGCTACACCTTC.

The V and J genes are TRBV7-9 and TRBJ2-5; 9 bases are shared with TRBD1. Germline values: CDR1 SEHNR, CDR2 FQNEAQ (reference sequence). The V segment lost 4 bases and the J segment 4 bases; nucleotides outside the gene matches: 13. The CDR3 covers 17 residues. The DNA of the CDR3 is TGTGCCAGCAGCTCCCGGGACAGGGTTAATATGAGAGAGACCCAGTACTTC. It codes for CASSSRDRVNMRETQYF. The complete variable domain, with remaining parts taken from reference TRBV7-9 and TRBJ2-5, reads DTGVSQNPRHKITKRGQNVTFRCDPISEHNRLYWYRQTLGQGPEFLTYFQNEAQLEKSRLLSDRFSAERPKGSFSTLEIQRTEQGDSAMYLCASSSRDRVNMRETQYFGPGTRLLVL.

The V gene is TRBV30, the J gene TRBJ2-7; 10 bases are shared with TRBD2. The V gene end was trimmed by 3 bases and the J gene end by 2 bases; junction bases not matched to a gene: 4. The CDR3 covers 14 residues. The germline V gene has CDR1 GTSNPN and CDR2 SVGIG (reference sequence). CDR3 bases: TGTGCCTGGAGACCCAGCGGGGGGGCCTACGAGCAGTACTTC. Translation: CAWRPSGGAYEQYF.

This chain joins TRBV7-9 and TRBJ2-7; 8 bases are shared with TRBD2. Germline CDR1 is SEHNR and CDR2 is FQNEAQ (reference sequence). The V gene end was trimmed by 3 bases and the J gene end by 4 bases; junction bases not matched to a gene: 2. This CDR3 comprises 13 residues. This chain's CDR3 is CASSFTSGYEQYF. CDR3 bases: TGTGCCAGCAGCTTTACTAGCGGTTACGAGCAGTACTTC.